Presented here are 32 T cell receptor beta chains from one specimen sequenced in a study of cytomegalovirus exposure and HLA in healthy donors. The PCR had 60 Vbeta and 13 Jbeta primers. The repertoire was sequenced with immunoSEQ multiplex PCR; TCRdb's copy has only in-frame clones and lacks some. The sample has some 200,000 clones. The sample comprised PBMCs. The source of these receptors is a boy aged 10-17 years in good health and CMV-seronegative.

The chain links TRBV5-5 to TRBJ2-7, with 9 nucleotides matching TRBD1. V shed 4 bases, J shed 3 bases, and the junction held 8 bases outside the gene matches. Per the germline V gene, CDR1 is SGHKS and CDR2 is YYEKEE (reference sequence). The CDR3 totals 15 residues. The CDR3 bases are TGTGCCAGCAGCCCGGAGACAGGGGGATTCTACGAGCAGTACTTC. Translated: CASSPETGGFYEQYF.

The chain has TRBV7-3 and TRBJ2-2; 11 bases line up with TRBD1. Germline CDR1 is SGHTA and CDR2 is FQGTGA. The ends lost 5 bases at V and 4 bases at J; junction bases unmatched: 6. This CDR3 spans 16 amino acids. The CDR3 DNA follows: TGTGCCAGCAGCACGGGCGGGACAGGGGGCACCGGGGAGCTGTTTTTT. Amino acids: CASSTGGTGGTGELFF.

The rearrangement uses TRBV2 and TRBJ1-2, with 9 bases identical to TRBD1. V was pared by 8 bases and J by 8 bases, with 6 bases of the junction left unmatched. In germline, CDR1 is SNHLY, CDR2 FYNNEI. CDR3 size: 12 residues. For the CDR3, the DNA is TGTGCCAGCCTGGACAGGGGTTGGGGCTACACCTTC. Protein sequence: CASLDRGWGYTF.

The genes are TRBV7-3 and TRBJ2-3; 11 nucleotides match TRBD2. CDR1 and CDR2 (germline): SGHTA, FQGTGA. The CDR3 has 17 amino acids. V was pared by 3 bases and J by 4 bases, with 9 bases of the junction left unmatched. The CDR3, as DNA: TGTGCCAGCAGCTTCGGCCGACTAGCGGGGATCCCAGATACGCAGTATTTT. Translating it yields CASSFGRLAGIPDTQYF. The variable domain in full, completed from reference TRBV7-3 and TRBJ2-3, reads GAGVSQTPSNKVTEKGKYVELRCDPISGHTALYWYRQSLGQGPEFLIYFQGTGAADDSGLPNDRFFAVRPEGSVSTLKIQRTERGDSAVYLCASSFGRLAGIPDTQYFGPGTRLTVL.

The chain couples TRBV6-5 to TRBJ1-5; D uncertain. V dropped 6 bases and J dropped 0 bases, with 12 bases sitting between them. Germline lookup yields CDR1 MNHEY and CDR2 SVGAGI. The length of the CDR3 is 15 residues. The CDR3 DNA follows: TGTGCCAGCAGGAACGGACTGAATAGCAATCAGCCCCAGCATTTT. It specifies CASRNGLNSNQPQHF.

The chain combines TRBV27 with TRBJ2-1, with D perhaps matching TRBD1 (5 bases). Trimming removed 5 bases at V and 6 bases at J, with 20 bases between. CDR3 length: 16 amino acids. Germline CDR1 is MNHEY and CDR2 is SMNVEV (reference sequence). For the CDR3, the DNA is TGTGCCAGCAGTCGGGCTCAGGGCTTCCTTTTCAATGAGCAGTTCTTC. It codes for CASSRAQGFLFNEQFF.

This CDR3 reads CASVPTSGAYEQYF. The CDR3 DNA reads as TGTGCCAGCGTACCGACTAGCGGGGCCTACGAGCAGTACTTC. The chain has TRBV6-6 and TRBJ2-5; TRBD2 matches at 11 bases. The J call may be incorrect, as the DNA end agrees better with TRBJ2-7. This CDR3 is 14 amino acids long. Germline V gene lookup returns CDR1 MNHNY and CDR2 SVGAGI (reference sequence).

The chain is built from TRBV6-1 and TRBJ1-1; maybe TRBD1 (6 bases). Germline values: CDR1 MNHNS, CDR2 SASEGT. Trimming stripped 6 bases from V and 5 bases from J, with 16 bases between. This CDR3 region has 14 residues. CDR3 coding DNA: TGTGCCAGCAGACCACAGGGAGGGGTTACTGAAGCTTTCTTT. Protein product: CASRPQGGVTEAFF.

V and J are TRBV30 and TRBJ1-6, with D possibly matching TRBD1 (5 bases). Trimming pared 1 base from V and 6 bases from J, leaving 7 bases between. The CDR3 spans 13 residues. Germline CDR1 is GTSNPN and CDR2 is SVGIG (reference sequence). CDR3 sequence reads: CAWSDRSNSPLHF. CDR3 nucleotide sequence: TGTGCCTGGAGTGACAGGAGTAATTCACCCCTCCACTTT.

The chain uses TRBV30 and TRBJ1-1; 9 bases match TRBD1. The CDR3 runs 14 residues. The J segment lost 6 bases and the V segment lost 3 bases, leaving 8 bases of the junction unmatched. Per the germline V gene, CDR1 is GTSNPN and CDR2 is SVGIG (reference sequence). The CDR3 protein is CAWRNPGQGPEAFF. For the CDR3, the DNA is TGTGCCTGGAGGAACCCCGGACAGGGGCCTGAAGCTTTCTTT.

CDR3 amino acids: CASSFTGGAPPETQYF. In nucleotides, the CDR3 is TGTGCCAGCAGCTTTACAGGGGGCGCCCCTCCGGAGACCCAGTACTTC. The rearrangement joins TRBV11-2 to TRBJ2-5, with 9 nucleotides matching TRBD1. The CDR3 consists of 16 residues. V lost 3 bases and J lost 5; bases outside the gene matches: 10. The germline CDR1 and CDR2 sequences are SGHAT and FQNNGV.

The V call is TRBV30, the J call TRBJ1-2; the D gene is possibly TRBD1 (5 bases). This CDR3 is 12 amino acids long. Per germline, CDR1 GTSNPN and CDR2 SVGIG (reference sequence). V was cut by 3 bases and J by 5 bases, with 10 bases left in between. The CDR3 is CAWSDRKYGYTF. CDR3 in DNA: TGTGCCTGGAGCGACAGAAAGTATGGCTACACCTTC.

The chain carries TRBV13 and TRBJ2-2, with 12 bases lining up with TRBD1. CDR1 and CDR2 from the germline V gene are PRHDT and FYEKMQ (reference sequence). This CDR3 has 17 residues. Unmatched junction bases numbered 7, after V lost 5 bases and J lost 3 bases. The DNA of the CDR3 is TGTGCCAGCAGCGGGACAGGGGGCAGTCAGGACACCGGGGAGCTGTTTTTT. It encodes CASSGTGGSQDTGELFF.

The chain employs TRBV2 and TRBJ1-1; unclear D gene. With 3 bases removed from V and 6 bases from J, the gap between germline ends came to 11 bases. Germline V gene sequence: CDR1 SNHLY, CDR2 FYNNEI. The CDR3 has 13 amino acids. The chain's CDR3 is CASSDDYGAEAFF. CDR3 DNA: TGTGCCAGCAGTGACGATTACGGGGCTGAAGCTTTCTTT.

The gene calls are TRBV18 and TRBJ1-5, with D perhaps matching TRBD1 (5 bases). The ends were cut back, 2 bases at V and 5 bases at J, with 13 bases in the middle. The CDR3 covers 15 residues. Germline lookup yields CDR1 KGHSH and CDR2 LQKENI. The CDR3 region has the DNA TGTGCCAGCTCACCAGGGGGAGGGATCGATCAGCCCCAGCATTTT. As protein: CASSPGGGIDQPQHF. The variable domain in full, with the rest retrieved from reference TRBV18 and TRBJ1-5, is NAGVMQNPRHLVRRRGQEARLRCSPMKGHSHVYWYRQLPEEGLKFMVYLQKENIIDESGMPKERFSAEFPKEGPSILRIQQVVRGDSAAYFCASSPGGGIDQPQHFGDGTRLSIL.

This chain joins TRBV23-1 and TRBJ2-5; TRBD1 aligns across 8 bases. TRBV23-1 counts as an open reading frame of uncertain function. This CDR3 contains 13 residues. With 10 bases clipped from V and 4 bases from J, the junction kept 8 bases outside the gene matches. The CDR3 loop is CANPRRGLETQYF. CDR3 DNA sequence: TGCGCCAACCCACGCAGGGGGCTAGAGACCCAGTACTTC.

Concerning this clone itself: At the DNA level, this CDR3 is encoded by other sequences in the same sample as well. V gene TRBV7-3 combines with J gene TRBJ2-2; D is possibly TRBD2 (7 bases). Trimming pared 2 bases from V and 7 bases from J, leaving 11 bases between. CDR3 length: 14 residues. Germline CDR1 reads SGHTA; CDR2 reads FQGTGA. CDR3 residues: CASSLAGADGELFF. CDR3 DNA: TGTGCCAGCAGCTTAGCGGGGGCAGACGGGGAGCTGTTTTTT.

The chain employs TRBV5-1 and TRBJ2-3; 9 bases map to TRBD1. The trim removed 3 bases at V and 1 base at J, leaving 9 bases unmatched. Germline V gene data show CDR1 as SGHRS and CDR2 as YFSETQ. There are 17 residues in the CDR3. The CDR3 loop reads CASSWRQGVSGTDTQYF. The DNA of the CDR3 is TGCGCCAGCAGCTGGAGACAGGGGGTGTCCGGCACAGATACGCAGTATTTT. The variable domain in full, completed from reference TRBV5-1 and TRBJ2-3, reads KAGVTQTPRYLIKTRGQQVTLSCSPISGHRSVSWYQQTPGQGLQFLFEYFSETQRNKGNFPGRFSGRQFSNSRSEMNVSTLELGDSALYLCASSWRQGVSGTDTQYFGPGTRLTVL.

The V gene is TRBV10-1, the J gene TRBJ2-7; 7 bases fit TRBD2. The trim removed 11 bases at V and 3 bases at J, leaving 16 bases unmatched. This CDR3 contains 15 residues. CDR1 and CDR2 (germline): WNHNN, SYGVQD (reference sequence). Here the CDR3 DNA reads TGCGCCCCCCCACCACGTCGGACTAGAGGCTACGAGCAGTACTTC. Translated, it gives CAPPPRRTRGYEQYF.

Here the CDR3 DNA reads TGTGCCAGCAGTTTCCGCCTCCTAGGCCCCTCCTACGAGCAGTACTTC. Its translation: CASSFRLLGPSYEQYF. The V call is TRBV27, the J call TRBJ2-7, with D hard to call. Trimming took 3 bases from V and 0 from J, leaving 15 bases between them. The germline V gene encodes CDR1 MNHEY and CDR2 SMNVEV (reference sequence). The CDR3 covers 16 residues.

J is TRBJ1-2 and V is TRBV28; 10 bases map to TRBD1. Losses at the gene ends were 4 bases for V and 8 bases for J; bases not matched to a gene: 10. The CDR3 is made up of 15 amino acids. Germline V gene data show CDR1 as MDHEN and CDR2 as SYDVKM. CDR3 bases: TGTGCCAGCAGTTGGGGCTCGACAGGGGGCGCGGGCTACACCTTC. Its translation is CASSWGSTGGAGYTF.

The CDR3 region has the DNA TGTGCCAGCAGCGTACAGGATTCACCCCTCCACTTT. It yields the protein CASSVQDSPLHF. The chain links TRBV13 to TRBJ1-6, with D perhaps TRBD1 (5 bases). The V gene lost 5 bases and the J gene lost 8 bases, with 7 bases spanning the gap. This CDR3 has 12 amino acids. The germline gives CDR1 PRHDT, CDR2 FYEKMQ (reference sequence). The whole variable domain, remainder taken from reference TRBV13 and TRBJ1-6, is AAGVIQSPRHLIKEKRETATLKCYPIPRHDTVYWYQQGPGQDPQFLISFYEKMQSDKGSIPDRFSAQQFSDYHSELNMSSLELGDSALYFCASSVQDSPLHFGNGTRLTVT.

The chain joins TRBV25-1 to TRBJ2-3, with TRBD2 identical over 12 bases. The germline CDR1 and CDR2 sequences are MGHDK and SYGVNS. Germline trimming cut 2 bases from V and 4 bases from J; bases unmatched to any gene: 4. This CDR3 spans 16 amino acids. For the CDR3, the DNA is TGTGCCAGCAGTGAAACTAGCGGGGGGAGGTCAGATACGCAGTATTTT. This translates into CASSETSGGRSDTQYF. The whole variable domain, filled in from reference TRBV25-1 and TRBJ2-3, reads EADIYQTPRYLVIGTGKKITLECSQTMGHDKMYWYQQDPGMELHLIHYSYGVNSTEKGDLSSESTVSRIRTEHFPLTLESARPSHTSQYLCASSETSGGRSDTQYFGPGTRLTVL.

The V gene is TRBV7-2, the J gene TRBJ2-2; D is perhaps TRBD2 (6 bases). V was clipped by 3 bases and J by 7 bases, with 12 bases between them. Germline CDR1 and CDR2: SGHTA and FQGNSA. CDR3 length: 14 amino acids. The CDR3 nucleotides read TGTGCCAGCAGCTTCGTCCCCGGGAGCGGGGAGCTGTTTTTT. Protein: CASSFVPGSGELFF.

The gene calls are TRBV5-4 and TRBJ2-5, with TRBD2 identical over 7 bases. TRBJ2-7 explains the end of the DNA better; the J call may be wrong. The germline CDR1 and CDR2 sequences are SGHNT and YYREEE (reference sequence). The CDR3 sequence is 15 residues long. The CDR3, as DNA: TGTGCCAGCAGCTTGGCGTGGGGGGGTGACTACGAGCAGTACTTC. Its protein is CASSLAWGGDYEQYF.

The CDR3 DNA follows: TGTGCCAGCGGGGGTATAACAGGGTCCTATGGCTACACCTTC. Amino acid sequence: CASGGITGSYGYTF. The chain joins TRBV9 to TRBJ1-2; tentative D call: TRBD1 (6 bases). This CDR3 comprises 14 residues. Trimming stripped 7 bases from V and 4 bases from J, with 17 bases between. Germline values: CDR1 SGDLS, CDR2 YYNGEE.

The rearrangement uses TRBV15 and TRBJ2-5; D remains ambiguous. CDR3 length: 14 amino acids. Germline V gene lookup returns CDR1 LNHNV and CDR2 YYDKDF (reference sequence). Trimming left V 2 bases short and J 1 base short, with 8 bases between. The CDR3 sequence: CATSRSSTQETQYF. Here the CDR3 DNA reads TGTGCCACCAGCAGATCTAGTACCCAAGAGACCCAGTACTTC.

The V and J genes are TRBV19 and TRBJ1-4; 7 bases are a match to TRBD1. CDR1 is LNHDA, CDR2 SQIVND, per germline (reference sequence). The CDR3 runs 12 residues. V was clipped by 4 bases and J by 16 bases; unmatched bases: 9. The CDR3 DNA is TGTGCCAGTAGTAGTCTACAGGGGATTCGGTTTTTT. This gives the protein CASSSLQGIRFF.

This chain uses TRBV6-5 with TRBJ2-1, with D possibly being TRBD2 (5 bases). The V gene lost 6 bases and the J gene lost 3 bases, with 15 bases spanning the gap. The CDR3 totals 15 residues. Germline V gene lookup returns CDR1 MNHEY and CDR2 SVGAGI. CDR3 amino acids: CASREDSFSYNEQFF. CDR3 sequence (DNA): TGTGCCAGCAGGGAGGACTCCTTTAGCTACAATGAGCAGTTCTTC.

This chain joins TRBV12-5 and TRBJ2-1, with 8 bases identical to TRBD1. Per germline, CDR1 LGHNT and CDR2 FRNRAP. The CDR3 loop spans 17 amino acids. After removal of 0 bases from V and 0 bases from J, the junction contained 4 bases not matched to a gene. The CDR3 loop reads CASGLVPQGASYNEQFF. The CDR3 bases are TGTGCTAGTGGTTTGGTACCCCAGGGGGCCTCCTACAATGAGCAGTTCTTC.

For the CDR3, the DNA is TGTGCCAGCAGCTCCCGTGCGGGGGGTGATTCACCCCTCCACTTT. This codes for CASSSRAGGDSPLHF. This chain connects TRBV5-4 to TRBJ1-6; maybe TRBD1 (5 bases). The CDR3 loop spans 15 amino acids. Per the germline V gene, CDR1 is SGHNT and CDR2 is YYREEE (reference sequence). V gave up 3 bases and J gave up 8 bases, with 15 bases separating them.

Points on this clone: The same CDR3 also results from other DNA sequences found in this sample. V gene TRBV30 combines with J gene TRBJ1-1; D call uncertain. The CDR3 totals 11 residues. The V gene's germline CDR1 is GTSNPN and CDR2 SVGIG (reference sequence). V dropped 2 bases and J dropped 4 bases, with 5 bases sitting between them. Here the CDR3 DNA reads TGTGCCTGGAGTTCCGGCACTGAAGCTTTCTTT. Amino acids: CAWSSGTEAFF.